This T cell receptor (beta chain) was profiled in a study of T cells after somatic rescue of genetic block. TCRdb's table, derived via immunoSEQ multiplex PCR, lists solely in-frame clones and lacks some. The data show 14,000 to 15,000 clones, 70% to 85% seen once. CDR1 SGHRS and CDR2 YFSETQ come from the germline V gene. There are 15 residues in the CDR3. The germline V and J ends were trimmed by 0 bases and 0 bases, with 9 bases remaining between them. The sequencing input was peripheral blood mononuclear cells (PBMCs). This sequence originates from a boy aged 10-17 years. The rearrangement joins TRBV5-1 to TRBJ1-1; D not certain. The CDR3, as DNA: TGCGCCAGCAGCTTGGGCCCTCGTATGAACACTGAAGCTTTCTTT. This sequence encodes CASSLGPRMNTEAFF.